This T cell receptor beta chain was recorded in a study of T-cell reconstitution after alpha-beta-depleted transplantation in children (dated by TCRdb to 2016 to 2017). A note on the overall study: Using TCR repertoire profiling, the study followed T-cell immune reconstitution in a quantitative way in children after TCRalphabeta/CD19-depleted allogeneic hematopoietic cell transplantation. The study at large found these results: In some patients, the high TCRbeta diversity seen at day 60 was put down to recipient T cells and intrathymic progenitors that had survived conditioning. Hyperexpanded clone frequencies declined over subsequent months; after one year, T-cell counts and TCRbeta diversity were mostly attributed to newly produced T cells. About two months after transplant, the apparently early recovery of alphabetaT-cell counts reportedly depended on just several hundred clones that had expanded rapidly and came from non-depleted graft cells.

The table lists this clonotype with a few counts. Its antigen is currently not known. Per-base qualities were not stored, and no clone one base away is much larger. Library prep was done by PCR. Data came from an Illumina HiSeq 2500. TCR libraries were prepared with molecular barcoding, using unique molecular identifiers to normalize TCRbeta repertoire quantification. TCRdb cleaned the public reads at Q25 with fastp, built clones with MiXCR and kept in-frame beta chains. One record per CDR3 amino acid sequence lists the most common genes and DNA. This sample comprises just under 350,000 distinct CDR3 sequences, around 16% of them detected only once. About 41% of the sample belongs to the ten largest clones. Per the publication, the treatment or condition label means: allogeneic hematopoietic cell transplantation with graft depleted of TCRalphabeta T cells and CD19 B cells. Transplant recipients were children who received TCRalphabeta/CD19-depleted allogeneic hematopoietic cell grafts.

V is clipped by 5 bases and J by 2 bases, and the sequence between their germline boundaries is 15 bases long. CDR1 SGHVS and CDR2 FQNEAQ were looked up in the germline V gene. The CDR3 numbers 15 residues from cysteine through phenylalanine. The only DNA kept is the CDR3, 45 bases in frame from the first base. This sample comprised PBMCs, mostly from graft donor cells, obtained 360 days after TCRalphabeta/CD19-depleted stem cell transplant. The chain joins TRBV7-8 to TRBJ2-5; the D gene cannot be resolved reliably. The sequence came from a male patient aged 2-15 years who had a stem cell transplant for acute lymphoblastic leukemia, so the T cells may come from the graft donor. The CDR3 here reads CASSPPRVRQETQYF. The nucleotide sequence is given as TGTGCCAGCAGCCCCCCCCGTGTGCGGCAAGAGACCCAGTACTTC.